These T cell receptor beta chains were read from a single sample in a study of T cell responses to AZD1222 COVID-19 vaccine. Using immunoSEQ multiplex PCR, the repertoire was profiled, and TCRdb retains in-frame clones only, with some absent. Of 250,000 to 300,000 clones listed, roughly 93% are singletons. The specimen was peripheral blood, collected 28 days after the second AZD1222 dose. These receptors all stem from an adult who received the AZD1222 COVID-19 vaccine. The CDR3 runs from the conserved cysteine through the conserved F or W. The D gene is left open where the match is weak. The size entry is marked missing in some rows and otherwise reads once, few, many or a size class.

TRBV30,.,.,TRBJ1-1,CAWSIGDTEAFF,TGTGCCTGGAGTATTGGGGACACTGAAGCTTTCTTT
TRBV7-9,.,.,TRBJ2-5,CASEREETQYF,TGTGCCAGCGAGAGGGAAGAGACCCAGTACTTC
TRBV2,TRBD1,.,TRBJ2-7,CASSGGMDRVYEQYF,TGTGCCAGCAGTGGGGGAATGGACAGGGTCTACGAGCAGTACTTC
TRBV6-5,TRBD1,.,TRBJ1-2,CASSRQGAYGYTF,TGTGCCAGCAGTAGACAGGGGGCGTACGGCTACACCTTC
TRBV28,.,.,TRBJ1-6,CASWGNNSPLHF,TGTGCCAGTTGGGGGAATAATTCACCCCTCCACTTT
TRBV12-3/TRBV12-4,.,.,TRBJ2-3,CASRASPTDTQYF,TGTGCCAGCCGGGCGTCCCCCACAGATACGCAGTATTTT
TRBV4-1,TRBD2,.,TRBJ2-7,CASSQESRGDEQYF,TGCGCCAGCAGCCAAGAGTCACGGGGGGATGAGCAGTACTTC
TRBV27,TRBD2,.,TRBJ2-2,CASRSGRATHGELFF,TGTGCCAGCAGGAGCGGGAGGGCTACACACGGGGAGCTGTTTTTT
TRBV30,.,.,TRBJ1-1,CARSRGQANTEAFF,TGTGCCCGGAGTCGCGGGCAAGCGAACACTGAAGCTTTCTTT
TRBV7-8,TRBD2,.,TRBJ2-3,CASSLVGGALPGTDTQYF,TGTGCCAGCAGCTTAGTCGGGGGGGCTCTCCCTGGCACAGATACGCAGTATTTT
TRBV5-1,.,.,TRBJ2-5,CASSLGGPGEETQYF,TGCGCCAGCAGCTTGGGAGGGCCCGGGGAAGAGACCCAGTACTTC
TRBV3-1/TRBV3-2,TRBD2,.,TRBJ2-1,CASRGLAGGRDNEQFF,TGTGCCAGCCGAGGACTAGCGGGGGGGCGGGACAATGAGCAGTTCTTC
TRBV6-5,.,.,TRBJ2-1,CASSYRDVSYNEQFF,TGTGCCAGCAGTTACCGGGACGTCTCCTACAATGAGCAGTTCTTC
TRBV21-1,.,.,TRBJ1-5,CASSNTSNQPQHF,TGTGCCAGCAGCAATACTAGCAATCAGCCCCAGCATTTT
TRBV4-2,.,once,TRBJ2-3,CASSQEGPDTQYF,TGTGCCAGCAGCCAAGAAGGCCCAGATACGCAGTATTTT
TRBV20-1,.,.,TRBJ1-1,CSARTLVGAFF,TGCAGTGCCAGGACCTTAGTGGGGGCTTTCTTT
TRBV4-2,.,.,TRBJ2-5,CASSQEGWGETQYF,TGTGCCAGCAGCCAAGAGGGGTGGGGAGAGACCCAGTACTTC
TRBV30,TRBD1,.,TRBJ1-6,CAWSGGGTANSPLHF,TGTGCCTGGAGTGGCGGAGGGACAGCTAATTCACCCCTCCACTTT
TRBV18,.,once,TRBJ1-1,CASFMYRDMNTEAFF,TGTGCCAGCTTCATGTACAGGGACATGAACACTGAAGCTTTCTTT
TRBV12-3/TRBV12-4,.,.,TRBJ2-2,CASSPGPGELFF,TGTGCCAGCAGCCCGGGGCCCGGGGAGCTGTTTTTT
TRBV9,.,.,TRBJ2-2,CASSVDGFGELFF,TGTGCCAGCAGCGTAGATGGGTTCGGGGAGCTGTTTTTT
TRBV5-1,.,.,TRBJ2-1,CASSQAPSPNEQFF,TGCGCCAGCAGCCAGGCTCCTAGCCCCAATGAGCAGTTCTTC
TRBV28,TRBD2,.,TRBJ2-7,CASTAGRASYEQYF,TGTGCCAGCACTGCCGGGAGGGCCTCCTACGAGCAGTACTTC
TRBV23-1,TRBD1,.,TRBJ2-7,CASSPLARTGREQYF,TGCGCCAGCAGTCCCTTAGCCCGGACAGGGAGGGAGCAGTACTTC
TRBV3-1/TRBV3-2,.,.,TRBJ1-1,CASSNRNTEAFF,TGTGCCAGCAGCAACAGGAACACTGAAGCTTTCTTT
TRBV30,TRBD2,.,TRBJ2-7,CAWSESPGLADYEQYF,TGTGCCTGGAGCGAGTCCCCGGGACTAGCGGATTACGAGCAGTACTTC
TRBV5-5,TRBD1,.,TRBJ2-7,CASSPPTGQGGYEQYF,TGTGCCAGCAGCCCGCCCACAGGACAGGGTGGTTACGAGCAGTACTTC
TRBV6-6,.,once,TRBJ2-1,CASRTGHPSYNEQFF,TGTGCCAGCAGAACCGGACATCCCTCCTACAATGAGCAGTTCTTC
TRBV6-5,.,.,TRBJ1-5,CASSFDPGQPQHF,TGTGCCAGCAGTTTCGACCCGGGTCAGCCCCAGCATTTT
TRBV28,TRBD1,.,TRBJ1-2,CASSFRTGGYYGYTF,TGTGCCAGCAGCTTTAGGACAGGGGGCTACTATGGCTACACCTTC
TRBV6-6,TRBD1,.,TRBJ2-1,CASSYLGQGSYNEQFF,TGTGCCAGCAGTTACTTGGGACAGGGGTCCTACAATGAGCAGTTCTTC
TRBV27,TRBD1,.,TRBJ1-2,CASSRQGGVSGYTF,TGTGCCAGCAGCCGACAGGGGGGAGTTAGTGGCTACACCTTC
TRBV5-1,.,.,TRBJ1-1,CASIRDVGTEAFF,TGCGCCAGCATCAGGGACGTAGGCACTGAAGCTTTCTTT
TRBV7-8,.,.,TRBJ2-7,CASSLRLSVGYEQYF,TGTGCCAGCAGCTTACGCCTGTCAGTAGGGTACGAGCAGTACTTC
TRBV18,.,.,TRBJ2-1,CASSPLGPKQFF,TGTGCCAGCTCACCCCTCGGGCCTAAGCAGTTCTTC
TRBV18,.,.,TRBJ1-1,CASSPGWGTEAFF,TGTGCCAGCTCACCAGGGTGGGGCACTGAAGCTTTCTTT
TRBV7-2,TRBD1,.,TRBJ1-5,CASSSRTGTYQPQHF,TGTGCCAGCAGCTCCCGGACAGGGACTTATCAGCCCCAGCATTTT
TRBV7-2,TRBD1,.,TRBJ2-7,CASTLSGTGAYEQYF,TGTGCCAGCACCCTGTCCGGGACAGGGGCCTACGAGCAGTACTTC
TRBV20-1,.,.,TRBJ1-4,CSASPNGGTNEKLFF,TGCAGTGCTAGTCCTAACGGGGGTACTAATGAAAAACTGTTTTTT
TRBV18,.,.,TRBJ2-1,CASSPLQGGDEQFF,TGTGCCAGCTCACCACTCCAGGGCGGTGATGAGCAGTTCTTC
TRBV19,TRBD1,.,TRBJ2-5,CASSRDREETQYF,TGTGCCAGTAGTCGGGACAGGGAGGAGACCCAGTACTTC
TRBV30,.,.,TRBJ2-7,CAWSKLSYEQYF,TGTGCCTGGAGTAAACTTTCCTACGAGCAGTACTTC
TRBV28,TRBD1,.,TRBJ1-2,CASSIAGGYGYTF,TGTGCCAGCAGTATAGCAGGGGGATATGGCTACACCTTC
TRBV29-1,.,.,TRBJ1-1,CSVEGTANTEAFF,TGCAGCGTTGAGGGAACAGCGAACACTGAAGCTTTCTTT
TRBV6-5,.,once,TRBJ1-4,CASRGGINEKLFF,TGTGCCAGCAGAGGAGGTATTAATGAAAAACTGTTTTTT
TRBV28,TRBD1,.,TRBJ2-1,CASSRTGGNEQFF,TGTGCCAGCAGTCGGACAGGGGGGAATGAGCAGTTCTTC
TRBV7-3,TRBD1,.,TRBJ1-6,CASSTKMTGFGSPLHF,TGTGCCAGCAGCACAAAGATGACAGGGTTTGGCTCACCCCTCCACTTT
TRBV5-1,TRBD1,.,TRBJ1-6,CASSFRTGDSPLHF,TGCGCCAGCAGCTTCCGGACAGGGGATTCACCCCTCCACTTT
TRBV4-2,.,once,TRBJ1-2,CASSQESATDYGYTF,TGTGCCAGCAGCCAAGAGAGTGCGACAGACTATGGCTACACCTTC
TRBV6-1,TRBD1,.,TRBJ2-7,CASSELRVGTGAYEQYF,TGTGCCAGCAGTGAATTGAGGGTGGGGACAGGGGCCTACGAGCAGTACTTC
TRBV10-1,TRBD1,.,TRBJ2-1,CASRVDRGRFFNEQFF,TGCGCCAGCAGAGTAGACAGGGGGCGATTTTTCAATGAGCAGTTCTTC
TRBV28,.,.,TRBJ2-7,CASSSSGAGRRYEQYF,TGTGCCAGCAGTTCCTCTGGGGCGGGAAGAAGGTACGAGCAGTACTTC
TRBV6-5,TRBD2,few,TRBJ2-7,CASSYGTSGSREQYF,TGTGCCAGCAGTTACGGGACTAGCGGGAGTAGAGAGCAGTACTTC